This TCR beta chain is drawn from a study of cytomegalovirus exposure and HLA in healthy donors. Study-wide background: Unique TCRs numbering approximately 81 million, obtained from HLA-typed donors, made up an early data release. Points from the study as a whole: Later work found most CMV-associated TCR beta chains apparently HLA-restricted.

This clone was detected a few times. The antigen is undetermined. Use of 60 Vbeta and 13 Jbeta primers characterized the PCR. The method was immunoSEQ multiplex PCR; TCRdb's version includes in-frame clones alone and lacks a portion of them. Of roughly 80,000 clones listed, 80% to 90% are singletons. Germline CDR1 SGHRS, CDR2 YFSETQ. The CDR3 length is 17 residues. V lost 4 bases, J lost 2 bases, and 7 bases stayed unmatched. Sequencing used PBMCs. The rearrangement uses TRBV5-1 and TRBJ2-6, with TRBD2 matching over 9 bases. This sequence was found in a young woman in good health and CMV-seronegative. CDR3 nucleotides: TGCGCCAGCAGCCTAGCGGGGTACCCCGCTGGGGCCAACGTCCTGACTTTC. This translates into CASSLAGYPAGANVLTF.